This T cell receptor (beta chain) was sequenced for a study of blood T cell repertoires in COVID-19. The V segment lost 4 bases and the J segment 2 bases; nucleotides outside the gene matches: 8. Germline CDR1 reads MGHRA; CDR2 reads YSYEKL. This CDR3 comprises 16 residues. The protocol was immunoSEQ multiplex PCR, while the TCRdb copy is restricted to in-frame clones and leaves out a portion. The data show around 250,000 clones, with 80% to 90% seen just once and around 15% held by the top ten. The V and J genes are TRBV4-1 and TRBJ2-7, with 10 bases matching TRBD1. Sequencing used PBMCs or T cells enriched from blood (not recorded which). This sequence originates from a man in his late teens or twenties who had recovered from COVID-19. CDR3 region: CASSLETGTGAYEQYF. As DNA, the CDR3 is TGCGCCAGCAGCCTCGAAACCGGGACAGGGGCCTACGAGCAGTACTTC.